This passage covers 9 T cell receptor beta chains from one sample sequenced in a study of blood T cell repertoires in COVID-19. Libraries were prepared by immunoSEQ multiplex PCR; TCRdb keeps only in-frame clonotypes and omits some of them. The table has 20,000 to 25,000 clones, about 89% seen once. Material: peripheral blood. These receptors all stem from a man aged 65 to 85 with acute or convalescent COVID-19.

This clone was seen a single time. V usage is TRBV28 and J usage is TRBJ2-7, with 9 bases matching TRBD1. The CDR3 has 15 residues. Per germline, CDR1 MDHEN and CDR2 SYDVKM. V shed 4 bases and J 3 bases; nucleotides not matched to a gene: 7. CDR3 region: CASSSPGQGNYEQYF. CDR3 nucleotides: TGTGCCAGCAGTTCGCCCGGACAGGGGAACTACGAGCAGTACTTC.

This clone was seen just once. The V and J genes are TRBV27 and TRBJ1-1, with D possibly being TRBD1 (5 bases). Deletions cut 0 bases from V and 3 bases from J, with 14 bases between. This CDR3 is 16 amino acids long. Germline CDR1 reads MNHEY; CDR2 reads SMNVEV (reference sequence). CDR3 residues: CASSLSVQGGHTEAFF. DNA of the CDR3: TGTGCCAGCAGTTTATCAGTTCAGGGTGGGCACACTGAAGCTTTCTTT.

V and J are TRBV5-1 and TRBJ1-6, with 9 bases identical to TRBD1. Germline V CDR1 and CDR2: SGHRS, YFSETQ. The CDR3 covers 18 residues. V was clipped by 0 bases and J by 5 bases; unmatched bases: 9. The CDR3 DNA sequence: TGCGCCAGCAGCTTGGTCCCGCTAGACAGGGGGGATAATTCACCCCTCCACTTT. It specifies CASSLVPLDRGDNSPLHF. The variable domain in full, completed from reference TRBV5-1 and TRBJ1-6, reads KAGVTQTPRYLIKTRGQQVTLSCSPISGHRSVSWYQQTPGQGLQFLFEYFSETQRNKGNFPGRFSGRQFSNSRSEMNVSTLELGDSALYLCASSLVPLDRGDNSPLHFGNGTRLTVT.

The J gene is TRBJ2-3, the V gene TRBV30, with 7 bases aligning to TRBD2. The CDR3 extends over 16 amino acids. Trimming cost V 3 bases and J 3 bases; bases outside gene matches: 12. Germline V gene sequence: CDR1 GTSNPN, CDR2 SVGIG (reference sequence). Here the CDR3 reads CAWSATSFSGTDTQYF. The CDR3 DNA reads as TGTGCCTGGAGCGCGACTAGCTTCTCGGGGACAGATACGCAGTATTTT.

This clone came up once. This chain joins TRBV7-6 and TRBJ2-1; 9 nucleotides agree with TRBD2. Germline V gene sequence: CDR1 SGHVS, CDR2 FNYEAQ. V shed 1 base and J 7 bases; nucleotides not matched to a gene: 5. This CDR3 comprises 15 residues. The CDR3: CASSLVASGINEQFF. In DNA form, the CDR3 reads TGTGCCAGCAGCTTAGTTGCTAGCGGGATAAATGAGCAGTTCTTC.

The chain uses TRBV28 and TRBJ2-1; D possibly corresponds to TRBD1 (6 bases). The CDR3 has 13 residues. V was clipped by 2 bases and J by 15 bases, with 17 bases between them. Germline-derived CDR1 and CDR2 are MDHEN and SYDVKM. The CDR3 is CASSLSPTGRLFF. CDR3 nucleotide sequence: TGTGCCAGCAGTTTAAGTCCGACAGGTAGGCTGTTCTTC.

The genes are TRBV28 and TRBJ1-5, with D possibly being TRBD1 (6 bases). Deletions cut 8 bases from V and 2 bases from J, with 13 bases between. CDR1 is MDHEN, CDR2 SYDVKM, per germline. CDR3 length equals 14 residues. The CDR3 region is CASQKQGRNQPQHF. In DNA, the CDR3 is TGTGCCAGCCAAAAACAGGGCCGCAATCAGCCCCAGCATTTT.

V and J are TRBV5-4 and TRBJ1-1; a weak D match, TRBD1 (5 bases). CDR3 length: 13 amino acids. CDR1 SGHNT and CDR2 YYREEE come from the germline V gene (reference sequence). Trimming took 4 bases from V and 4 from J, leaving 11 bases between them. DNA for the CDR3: TGTGCCAGCAGCCCGGCAGGGTTCACTGAAGCTTTCTTT. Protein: CASSPAGFTEAFF.

The CDR3 reads CASSEAIAGGLGTDTQYF. The CDR3 DNA follows: TGTGCCAGCAGTGAAGCAATAGCGGGGGGGCTAGGCACAGATACGCAGTATTTT. The chain links TRBV6-1 to TRBJ2-3, with 11 nucleotides matching TRBD2. Germline V CDR1 and CDR2: MNHNS, SASEGT. V dropped 0 bases and J dropped 1; count of bases not matched to a gene: 6. The CDR3 is 18 residues long.